This TCR beta chain was sequenced in a study of blood T cell repertoires in COVID-19. Study-level background: Specimens from acute and convalescent COVID-19 originated in the United States, Italy and Spain. PBMCs, B-cell-depleted T cells, or T cells were the source of the cDNA or gDNA that made up the material.

Here immunoSEQ multiplex PCR was the method, and the copy in TCRdb shows in-frame clones only, minus some. The sample shows about 73,000 clones, about 82% of them seen only once. This clone was counted a few times. Trimming took off 8 bases at V and 3 bases at J, with 13 bases between the two ends. The CDR3 spans 13 residues. The sequence derives from a woman between 55 and 75 years old with acute or convalescent COVID-19. The J gene is TRBJ1-2, the V gene TRBV12-3 or TRBV12-4; D uncertain. The sequencing input was peripheral blood. The CDR3 DNA reads as TGTGCCAGCTATTCAATGCGGGACTATGGCTACACCTTC. Its translation is CASYSMRDYGYTF.